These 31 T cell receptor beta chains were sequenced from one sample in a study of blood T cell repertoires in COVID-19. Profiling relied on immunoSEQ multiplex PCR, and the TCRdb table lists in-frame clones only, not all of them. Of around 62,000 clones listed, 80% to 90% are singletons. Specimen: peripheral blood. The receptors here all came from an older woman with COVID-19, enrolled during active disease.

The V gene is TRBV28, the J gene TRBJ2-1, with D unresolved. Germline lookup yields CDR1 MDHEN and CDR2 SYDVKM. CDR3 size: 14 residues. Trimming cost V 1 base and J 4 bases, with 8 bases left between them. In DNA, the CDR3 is TGTGCCAGCAGTTTATTGGTTACATACAATGAGCAGTTCTTC. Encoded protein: CASSLLVTYNEQFF. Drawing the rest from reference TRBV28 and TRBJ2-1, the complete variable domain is DVKVTQSSRYLVKRTGEKVFLECVQDMDHENMFWYRQDPGLGLRLIYFSYDVKMKEKGDIPEGYSVSREKKERFSLILESASTNQTSMYLCASSLLVTYNEQFFGPGTRLTVL.

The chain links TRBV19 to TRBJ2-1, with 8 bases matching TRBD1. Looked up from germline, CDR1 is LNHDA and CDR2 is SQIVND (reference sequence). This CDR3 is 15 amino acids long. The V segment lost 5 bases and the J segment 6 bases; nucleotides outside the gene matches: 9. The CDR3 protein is CASSPKAQGGNEQFF. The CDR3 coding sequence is TGTGCCAGTAGTCCGAAGGCACAGGGGGGCAATGAGCAGTTCTTC.

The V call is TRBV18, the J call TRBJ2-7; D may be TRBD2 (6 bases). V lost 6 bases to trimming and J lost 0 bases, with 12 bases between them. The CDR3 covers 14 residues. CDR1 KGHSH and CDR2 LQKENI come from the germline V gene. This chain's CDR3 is CASSYGTDSYEQYF. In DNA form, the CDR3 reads TGTGCCAGCTCCTACGGGACTGACTCCTACGAGCAGTACTTC.

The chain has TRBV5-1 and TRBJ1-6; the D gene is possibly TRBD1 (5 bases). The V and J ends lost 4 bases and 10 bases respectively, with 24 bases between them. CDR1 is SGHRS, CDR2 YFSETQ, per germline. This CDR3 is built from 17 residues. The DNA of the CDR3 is TGCGCCAGCAGCCCGGGGGAGGGCACCGCACTAAGATCACCCCTCCACTTT. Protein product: CASSPGEGTALRSPLHF.

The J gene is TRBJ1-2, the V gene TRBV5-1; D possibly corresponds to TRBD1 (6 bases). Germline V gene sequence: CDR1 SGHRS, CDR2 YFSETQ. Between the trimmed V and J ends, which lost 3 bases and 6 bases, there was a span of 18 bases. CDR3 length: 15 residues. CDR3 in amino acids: CASSSGQITYHGYTF. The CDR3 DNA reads TGCGCCAGCAGCTCCGGACAGATTACTTACCATGGCTACACCTTC. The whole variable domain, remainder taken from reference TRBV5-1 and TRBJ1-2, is KAGVTQTPRYLIKTRGQQVTLSCSPISGHRSVSWYQQTPGQGLQFLFEYFSETQRNKGNFPGRFSGRQFSNSRSEMNVSTLELGDSALYLCASSSGQITYHGYTFGSGTRLTVV.

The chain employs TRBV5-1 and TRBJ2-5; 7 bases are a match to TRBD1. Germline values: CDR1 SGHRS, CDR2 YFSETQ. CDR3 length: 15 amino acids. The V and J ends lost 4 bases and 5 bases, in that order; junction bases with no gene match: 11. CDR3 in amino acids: CASSLTTRGTETQYF. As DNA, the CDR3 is TGCGCCAGCAGCCTGACAACCAGGGGGACGGAGACCCAGTACTTC.

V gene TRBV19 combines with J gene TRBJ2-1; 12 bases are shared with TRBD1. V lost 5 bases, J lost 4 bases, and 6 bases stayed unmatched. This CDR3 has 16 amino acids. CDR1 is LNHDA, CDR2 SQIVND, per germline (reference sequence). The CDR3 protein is CASSRGTGGWYNEQFF. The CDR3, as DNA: TGTGCCAGTAGTCGGGGGACAGGGGGCTGGTACAATGAGCAGTTCTTC.

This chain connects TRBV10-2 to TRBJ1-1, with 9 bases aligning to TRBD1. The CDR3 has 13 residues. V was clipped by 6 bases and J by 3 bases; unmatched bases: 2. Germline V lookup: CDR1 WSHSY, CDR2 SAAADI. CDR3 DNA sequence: TGCGCCAGCAGCCGGACAGGGGACACTGAAGCTTTCTTT. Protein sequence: CASSRTGDTEAFF.

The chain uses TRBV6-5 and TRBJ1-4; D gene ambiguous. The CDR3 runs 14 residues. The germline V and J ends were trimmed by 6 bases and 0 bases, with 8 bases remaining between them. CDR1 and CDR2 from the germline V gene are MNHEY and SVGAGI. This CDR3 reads CASSSIATNEKLFF. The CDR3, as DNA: TGTGCCAGCAGCTCGATAGCAACTAATGAAAAACTGTTTTTT.

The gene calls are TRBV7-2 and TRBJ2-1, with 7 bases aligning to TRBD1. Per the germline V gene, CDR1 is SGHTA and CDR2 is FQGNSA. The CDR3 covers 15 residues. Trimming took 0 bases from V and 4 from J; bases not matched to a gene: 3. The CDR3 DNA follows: TGTGCCAGCAGCTTAGCGGGGACAGTTTACAATGAGCAGTTCTTC. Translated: CASSLAGTVYNEQFF.

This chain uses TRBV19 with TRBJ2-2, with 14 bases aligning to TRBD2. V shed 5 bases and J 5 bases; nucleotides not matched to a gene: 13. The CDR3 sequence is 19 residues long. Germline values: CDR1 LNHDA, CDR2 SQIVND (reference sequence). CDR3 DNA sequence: TGTGCCAGTAGTCCGGGACTAGCGGGAGTTGGAAGTTTAACCGGGGAGCTGTTTTTT. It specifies CASSPGLAGVGSLTGELFF.

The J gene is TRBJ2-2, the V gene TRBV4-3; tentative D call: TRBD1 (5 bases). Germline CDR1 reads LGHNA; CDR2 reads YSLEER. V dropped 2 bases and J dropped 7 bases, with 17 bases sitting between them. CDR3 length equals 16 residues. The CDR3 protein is CASSQPGAGRLGELFF. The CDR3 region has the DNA TGCGCCAGCAGCCAACCTGGGGCAGGCAGGCTCGGGGAGCTGTTTTTT.

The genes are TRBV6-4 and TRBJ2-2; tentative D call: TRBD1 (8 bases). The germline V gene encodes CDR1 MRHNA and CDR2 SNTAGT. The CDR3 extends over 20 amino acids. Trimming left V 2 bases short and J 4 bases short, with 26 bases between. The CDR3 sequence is CASSDPRITGGTKVTGELFF. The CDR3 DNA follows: TGTGCCAGCAGTGACCCCCGGATTACAGGGGGGACTAAGGTCACCGGGGAGCTGTTTTTT.

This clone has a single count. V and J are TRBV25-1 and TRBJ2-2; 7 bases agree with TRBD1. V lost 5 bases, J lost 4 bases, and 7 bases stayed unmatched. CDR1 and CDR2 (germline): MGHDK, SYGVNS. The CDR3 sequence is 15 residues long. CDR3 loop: CASSPPQGITGELFF. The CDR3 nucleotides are TGTGCCAGCAGTCCTCCACAGGGGATCACCGGGGAGCTGTTTTTT. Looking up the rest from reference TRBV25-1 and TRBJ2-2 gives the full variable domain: EADIYQTPRYLVIGTGKKITLECSQTMGHDKMYWYQQDPGMELHLIHYSYGVNSTEKGDLSSESTVSRIRTEHFPLTLESARPSHTSQYLCASSPPQGITGELFFGEGSRLTVL.

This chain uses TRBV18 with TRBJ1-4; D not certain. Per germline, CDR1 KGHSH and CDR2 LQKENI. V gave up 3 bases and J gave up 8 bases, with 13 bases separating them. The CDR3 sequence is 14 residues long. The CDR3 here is CASSPGRREEKLFF. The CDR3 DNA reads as TGTGCCAGCTCACCCGGCAGGCGGGAAGAAAAACTGTTTTTT. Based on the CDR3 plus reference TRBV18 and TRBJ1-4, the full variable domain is NAGVMQNPRHLVRRRGQEARLRCSPMKGHSHVYWYRQLPEEGLKFMVYLQKENIIDESGMPKERFSAEFPKEGPSILRIQQVVRGDSAAYFCASSPGRREEKLFFGSGTQLSVL.

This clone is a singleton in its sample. CDR3 sequence: CASSRSGQQYNEQFF. The CDR3 DNA sequence: TGTGCCAGTAGTAGGTCTGGACAGCAATACAATGAGCAGTTCTTC. The chain is built from TRBV19 and TRBJ2-1, with TRBD1 as a possible D gene (6 bases). This CDR3 is built from 15 residues. Germline CDR1 reads LNHDA; CDR2 reads SQIVND (reference sequence). V lost 4 bases and J 4 bases, leaving 14 bases between the germline ends.

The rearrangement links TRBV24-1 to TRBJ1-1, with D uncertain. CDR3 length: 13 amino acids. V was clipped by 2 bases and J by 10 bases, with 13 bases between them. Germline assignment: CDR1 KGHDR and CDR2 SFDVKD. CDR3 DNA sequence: TGTGCCACCAGTGATTCCGGGGTAGTGGGAGCTTTCTTT. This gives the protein CATSDSGVVGAFF.

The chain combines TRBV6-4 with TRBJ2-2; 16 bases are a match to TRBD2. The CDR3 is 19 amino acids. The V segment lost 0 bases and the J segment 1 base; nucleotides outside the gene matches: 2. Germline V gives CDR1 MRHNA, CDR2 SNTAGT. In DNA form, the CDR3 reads TGTGCCAGCAGTGACTCGGGACTAGCGGGGGGGATGAACACCGGGGAGCTGTTTTTT. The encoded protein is CASSDSGLAGGMNTGELFF.

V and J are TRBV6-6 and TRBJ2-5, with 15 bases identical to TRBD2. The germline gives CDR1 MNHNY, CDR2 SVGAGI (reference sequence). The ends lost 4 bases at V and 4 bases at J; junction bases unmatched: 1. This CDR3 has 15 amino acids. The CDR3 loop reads CASSWGLAGGETQYF. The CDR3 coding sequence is TGTGCCAGCAGTTGGGGACTAGCGGGAGGAGAGACCCAGTACTTC.

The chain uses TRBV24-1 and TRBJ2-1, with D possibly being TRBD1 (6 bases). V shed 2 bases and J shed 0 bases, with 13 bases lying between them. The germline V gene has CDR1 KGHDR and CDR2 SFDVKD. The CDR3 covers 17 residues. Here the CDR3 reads CATSDSWTDRSYNEQFF. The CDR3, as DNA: TGTGCCACCAGTGATTCCTGGACAGACCGCTCCTACAATGAGCAGTTCTTC.

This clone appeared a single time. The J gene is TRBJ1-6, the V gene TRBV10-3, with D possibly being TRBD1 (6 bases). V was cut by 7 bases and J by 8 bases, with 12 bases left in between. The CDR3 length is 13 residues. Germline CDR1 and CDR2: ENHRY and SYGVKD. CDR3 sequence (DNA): TGTGCCATCATGGGACATTTGGATTCACCCCTCCACTTT. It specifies CAIMGHLDSPLHF.

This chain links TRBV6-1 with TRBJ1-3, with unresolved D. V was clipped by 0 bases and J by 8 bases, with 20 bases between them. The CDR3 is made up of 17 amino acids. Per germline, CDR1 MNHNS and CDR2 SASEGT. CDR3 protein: CASSEAQVHSVAYTIYF. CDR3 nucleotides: TGTGCCAGCAGTGAAGCGCAAGTTCATTCGGTTGCATACACCATATATTTT.

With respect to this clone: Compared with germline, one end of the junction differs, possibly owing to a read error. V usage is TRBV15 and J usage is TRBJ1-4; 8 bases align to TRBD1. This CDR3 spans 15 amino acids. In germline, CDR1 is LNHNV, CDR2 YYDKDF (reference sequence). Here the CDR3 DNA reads TGTGCCACCAGCAGCCCCGGGACAGGAGATGAAAATCTGTTTTTT. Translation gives CATSSPGTGDENLFF.

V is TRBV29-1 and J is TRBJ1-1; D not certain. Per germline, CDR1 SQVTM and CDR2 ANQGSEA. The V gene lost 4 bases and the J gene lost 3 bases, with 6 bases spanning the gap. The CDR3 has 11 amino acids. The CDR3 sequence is CSVVRDTEAFF. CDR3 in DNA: TGCAGCGTTGTCCGAGACACTGAAGCTTTCTTT.

The CDR3 DNA reads TGCGCCAGCAGCCAACGGTGGGGAGATCAGCCCCAGCATTTT. Translating gives CASSQRWGDQPQHF. This chain connects TRBV4-1 to TRBJ1-5; D is unclear. Trimming shortened V by 2 bases and J by 5 bases, and 10 bases separated the two germline ends. The length of the CDR3 is 14 residues. CDR1 and CDR2 from the germline V gene are MGHRA and YSYEKL.

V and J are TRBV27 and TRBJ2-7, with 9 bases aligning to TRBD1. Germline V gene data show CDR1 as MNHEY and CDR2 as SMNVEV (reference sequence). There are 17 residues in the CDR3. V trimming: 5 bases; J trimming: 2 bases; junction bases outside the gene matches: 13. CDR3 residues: CASSLSLGTGKTYEQYF. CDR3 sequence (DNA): TGTGCCAGCAGTCTCTCCTTGGGGACAGGGAAGACCTACGAGCAGTACTTC.

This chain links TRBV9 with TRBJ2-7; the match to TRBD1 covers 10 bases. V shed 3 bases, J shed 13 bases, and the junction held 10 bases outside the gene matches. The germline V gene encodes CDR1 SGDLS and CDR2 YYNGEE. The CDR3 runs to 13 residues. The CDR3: CASSANRDRGLYF. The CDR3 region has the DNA TGTGCCAGCAGCGCAAACCGGGACAGGGGCCTTTACTTC.

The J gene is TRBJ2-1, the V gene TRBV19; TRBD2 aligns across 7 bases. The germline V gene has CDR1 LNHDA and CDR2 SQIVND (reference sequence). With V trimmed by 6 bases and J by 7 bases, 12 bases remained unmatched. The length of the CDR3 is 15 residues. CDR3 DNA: TGTGCCAGTAGCTCTTGGACTAGGGGAGGGAATGAGCAGTTCTTC. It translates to CASSSWTRGGNEQFF.

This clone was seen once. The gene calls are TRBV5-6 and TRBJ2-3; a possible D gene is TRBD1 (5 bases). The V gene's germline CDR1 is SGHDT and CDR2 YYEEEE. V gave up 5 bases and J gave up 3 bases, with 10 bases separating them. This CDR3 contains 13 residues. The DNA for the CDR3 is TGTGCCAGCAGTTCTAGGGGAACAGATACGCAGTATTTT. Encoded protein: CASSSRGTDTQYF.

The CDR3, as DNA: TGTGCCAGCAGTTTGTCCCCTAGCGGGCATTACAATGAGCAGTTCTTC. Translation: CASSLSPSGHYNEQFF. The chain links TRBV27 to TRBJ2-1, with TRBD2 matching 8 bases. CDR3 length equals 16 residues. The germline V gene encodes CDR1 MNHEY and CDR2 SMNVEV (reference sequence). Losses at the gene ends were 3 bases for V and 4 bases for J; bases not matched to a gene: 8.

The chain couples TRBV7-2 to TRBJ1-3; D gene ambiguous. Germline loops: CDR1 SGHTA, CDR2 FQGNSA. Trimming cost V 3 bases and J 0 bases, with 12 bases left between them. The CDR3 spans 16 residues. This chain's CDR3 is CASSFYNPSSGNTIYF. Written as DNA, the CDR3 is TGTGCCAGCAGCTTTTATAACCCGAGCTCTGGAAACACCATATATTTT.